Presented here are 19 T cell receptor beta chains from one specimen sequenced in a study of regulatory T cells in long-lasting Graves disease. To make TCR beta libraries, researchers used iRepertoire HTBI primers and Arm-PCR of CDR3 regions. A single record per CDR3 protein comes from TCRdb applying MiXCR to the multiplex PCR reads. The sample records some 420,000 distinct CDR3 sequences, 20% to 25% being singletons. Time point noted: persistent/refractory GD, antithyroid drugs over 5 years with positive TRAb. The TCR library was made from RNA that had been extracted from PBMCs in TRIzol. Sequenced here: peripheral blood mononuclear cells (PBMCs), sampled when the disease was refractory, from a patient treated with antithyroid drugs. Receptors originate from a female donor with Graves disease.

The chain joins TRBV10-3 to TRBJ1-2; the D is unclear. Trimming took 4 bases from V and 8 from J, leaving 17 bases between them. This CDR3 comprises 14 residues. Germline assignment: CDR1 ENHRY and CDR2 SYGVKD. CDR3 sequence: CAISGMEIQVGYTF. The CDR3 DNA sequence: TGTGCCATCAGTGGTATGGAGATCCAAGTCGGCTACACCTTC.

In its sample, this clonotype was seen many times. The chain couples TRBV2 to TRBJ2-5, with TRBD2 identical over 10 bases. Germline values: CDR1 SNHLY, CDR2 FYNNEI. V was clipped by 8 bases and J by 3 bases; unmatched bases: 0. The CDR3 sequence is 12 residues long. The CDR3 region is CASGLAEETQYF. The CDR3 DNA reads as TGTGCCAGCGGACTAGCGGAAGAGACCCAGTACTTC.

The chain combines TRBV7-2 with TRBJ2-7; 9 nucleotides line up with TRBD2. Trimming removed 1 base from V and 5 bases from J; junction bases left unmatched: 6. Germline V gene data show CDR1 as SGHTA and CDR2 as FQGNSA. This CDR3 is built from 15 residues. The CDR3 nucleotides are TGTGCCAGCAGCTTAGGGGGCGGGGGGGCCGACGAGCAGTACTTC. The encoded protein is CASSLGGGGADEQYF.

Regarding this clonotype: A much larger clone differs from this one at a single base, so this may be a read error. This chain joins TRBV9 and TRBJ1-1; D not certain. The germline V and J ends were trimmed by 0 bases and 4 bases, with 10 bases remaining between them. Germline CDR1 reads SGDLS; CDR2 reads YYNGEE. The CDR3 is 14 amino acids. The CDR3 bases are TGTGCCAGCAGCGTAGTCTCGGGCAGCACTGAAGCTTTCTTT. This translates into CASSVVSGSTEAFF. Together with reference TRBV9 and TRBJ1-1, the CDR3 gives the full variable domain: DSGVTQTPKHLITATGQRVTLRCSPRSGDLSVYWYQQSLDQGLQFLIQYYNGEERAKGNILERFSAQQFPDLHSELNLSSLELGDSALYFCASSVVSGSTEAFFGQGTRLTVV.

This clonotype showed up just a few times. This chain connects TRBV5-1 to TRBJ1-1; D is undetermined. The V end lost 0 bases, the J end lost 0 bases, and 9 bases lay between the germline ends. In germline, CDR1 is SGHRS, CDR2 YFSETQ. CDR3 size: 15 residues. CDR3 DNA: TGCGCCAGCAGCTTGGAAGCAGAAATGAACACTGAAGCTTTCTTT. It is translated as CASSLEAEMNTEAFF.

This clonotype showed up many times. The rearrangement uses TRBV12-3 or TRBV12-4 and TRBJ1-6, with D uncertain. This CDR3 contains 16 residues. Trimming shortened V by 1 base and J by 3 bases, and 10 bases separated the two germline ends. CDR3 bases: TGTGCCAGCAGTTTAGGGCCGCTACTCTATAATTCACCCCTCCACTTT. Amino acids: CASSLGPLLYNSPLHF.

This clonotype was picked up many times. The rearrangement links TRBV28 to TRBJ1-5; weak D call: TRBD1 (5 bases). The CDR3 is 13 residues long. The germline gives CDR1 MDHEN, CDR2 SYDVKM. V gave up 8 bases and J gave up 4 bases, with 12 bases separating them. The CDR3 is CASFQGWNQPQHF. CDR3 nucleotides: TGTGCCAGCTTCCAGGGTTGGAATCAGCCCCAGCATTTT.

The CDR3 DNA reads as TGCGCCAGCAGCCGGGGGGTGTACGAAGAGACCCAGTACTTC. It specifies CASSRGVYEETQYF. The chain uses TRBV5-1 and TRBJ2-5; 7 bases fit TRBD2. This CDR3 region has 14 residues. V was pared by 4 bases and J by 3 bases, with 6 bases of the junction left unmatched. Germline V gene data show CDR1 as SGHRS and CDR2 as YFSETQ.

This rearrangement joins TRBV5-1 to TRBJ2-3; D is unclear. This CDR3 comprises 13 residues. Trimming cost V 4 bases and J 4 bases, with 10 bases left between them. CDR1 and CDR2 from the germline V gene are SGHRS and YFSETQ. The CDR3 nucleotides are TGCGCCAGCAGCCCGGCGCCCGCAGATACGCAGTATTTT. This codes for CASSPAPADTQYF.

This sequence joins TRBV2 and TRBJ1-4; the D is unclear. CDR1 SNHLY and CDR2 FYNNEI come from the germline V gene. V lost 0 bases to trimming and J lost 4 bases, with 6 bases between them. The CDR3 length is 14 residues. This CDR3 is CASSEAGYNEKLFF. DNA of the CDR3: TGTGCCAGCAGTGAAGCGGGGTATAATGAAAAACTGTTTTTT.

This clonotype appeared a few times. The rearrangement joins TRBV6-2 or TRBV6-3 to TRBJ1-1, with D maybe TRBD1 (5 bases). The V and J ends lost 0 bases and 4 bases respectively, with 12 bases between them. Germline V gene sequence: CDR1 MNHEY, CDR2 SVGEGT. The CDR3 runs to 15 residues. The CDR3 is CASSYSGRRGTEAFF. Here the CDR3 DNA reads TGTGCCAGCAGTTACTCGGGCAGGAGGGGCACTGAAGCTTTCTTT.

Regarding this clonotype: The missing conserved phenylalanine or tryptophan at the end of this CDR3 makes a read error likely. CDR3 in amino acids: CASGPMANTEAFL. The CDR3 region has the DNA TGTGCTAGCGGACCTATGGCGAACACTGAAGCTTTCCTT. This chain joins TRBV7-7 and TRBJ1-1; D not certain. Per germline, CDR1 SSHAT and CDR2 FNYEAQ (reference sequence). This CDR3 has 13 residues.

With respect to this clonotype: A junction boundary mismatches the germline segment, possibly from a read error. The rearrangement links TRBV5-1 to TRBJ2-7; no firm D call. The CDR3 spans 14 residues. The germline CDR1 and CDR2 sequences are SGHRS and YFSETQ. Here the CDR3 reads CASTHTSTGYEQYF. DNA for the CDR3: TGTGCCAGCACCCACACGAGCACCGGCTACGAGCAGTACTTC.

This clonotype was counted at least ten times. V gene TRBV20-1 combines with J gene TRBJ1-2; D gene uncertain. The CDR3 is 12 amino acids. Germline-derived CDR1 and CDR2 are DFQATT and SNEGSKA (reference sequence). V lost 5 bases and J 5 bases, leaving 12 bases between the germline ends. DNA of the CDR3: TGCAGTGCTCTGTTGGGCGAATATGGCTACACCTTC. As protein: CSALLGEYGYTF.

This clonotype was observed a few times. The CDR3: CASSLTSGGTLAKNIQYF. In DNA form, the CDR3 reads TGTGCCAGCAGTTTAACTAGCGGGGGGACCCTAGCCAAAAACATTCAGTACTTC. This sequence joins TRBV6-2 or TRBV6-3 and TRBJ2-4; 12 bases line up with TRBD2. J was trimmed by 0 bases and V by 4 bases; bases with no gene match: 7. This CDR3 has 18 residues. Per the germline V gene, CDR1 is MNHEY and CDR2 is SVGEGT.

This clonotype was counted only a few times. The junction departs from the called germline gene at one end, perhaps through a read error. This chain uses TRBV11-2 with TRBJ2-7; 9 bases are a match to TRBD2. CDR3 length: 14 residues. CDR1 is SGHAT, CDR2 FQNNGV, per germline. The CDR3 loop reads CAGSLGGGAGEQYF. DNA of the CDR3: TGTGCCGGCAGCTTAGGCGGGGGGGCTGGCGAGCAGTACTTC.

In its sample, this clonotype was seen many times. The chain employs TRBV14 and TRBJ2-5; 8 nucleotides match TRBD1. In germline, CDR1 is SGHDN, CDR2 FVKESK. With 6 bases clipped from V and 7 bases from J, the junction kept 7 bases outside the gene matches. This CDR3 has 13 amino acids. The CDR3 DNA reads as TGTGCCAGCAGTCCACAGGGGGTATGGACCCAGTACTTC. Its protein is CASSPQGVWTQYF.

This clonotype has just a few counts. The gene calls are TRBV20-1 and TRBJ2-7; the D call may be TRBD1 or TRBD2 (6 bases each). The CDR3 totals 16 residues. V was shortened by 0 bases and J by 4 bases, with 19 bases between the two germline ends. Germline V gene sequence: CDR1 DFQATT, CDR2 SNEGSKA (reference sequence). CDR3: CSARDEGGRSTYEQYF. DNA of the CDR3: TGCAGTGCTAGAGATGAGGGGGGAAGATCCACTTACGAGCAGTACTTC.

This clonotype was detected many times. The rearrangement links TRBV11-2 to TRBJ2-7; 9 bases match TRBD1. V dropped 1 base and J dropped 5; count of bases not matched to a gene: 6. Germline V gene lookup returns CDR1 SGHAT and CDR2 FQNNGV. The CDR3 has 15 amino acids. This chain's CDR3 is CASSLGRTGGNEQYF. For the CDR3, the DNA is TGTGCCAGCAGCTTAGGGCGTACAGGGGGCAACGAGCAGTACTTC.